This TCR beta chain was observed in a study of cytomegalovirus exposure and HLA in healthy donors. About this clone itself: Its target is unknown.

Both 60 Vbeta primers and 13 Jbeta primers went into the PCR. Clones were sequenced by immunoSEQ multiplex PCR, and TCRdb holds only the in-frame ones, with some missing. This repertoire shows 150,000 to 200,000 clones, about 72% found once; its top ten account for 2% to 2.5%. Study-level points and caveats: Reports state that TCR beta sequences accurately predicted most subjects' HLA-A and HLA-B alleles. It is likely that the observed cluster of highly shared sequence variants was a sequencing artifact.

Germline V lookup: CDR1 SGHDN, CDR2 FVKESK. This CDR3 has 13 residues. Trimming took 4 bases from V and 7 from J; bases not matched to a gene: 1. V gene TRBV14 combines with J gene TRBJ1-2; 12 bases are shared with TRBD1. Sequenced: PBMCs. This receptor was identified in a human donor in good health. DNA of the CDR3: TGTGCCAGCAGCCGGGACAGGGGGCTTGGCTACACCTTC. Amino acids: CASSRDRGLGYTF.